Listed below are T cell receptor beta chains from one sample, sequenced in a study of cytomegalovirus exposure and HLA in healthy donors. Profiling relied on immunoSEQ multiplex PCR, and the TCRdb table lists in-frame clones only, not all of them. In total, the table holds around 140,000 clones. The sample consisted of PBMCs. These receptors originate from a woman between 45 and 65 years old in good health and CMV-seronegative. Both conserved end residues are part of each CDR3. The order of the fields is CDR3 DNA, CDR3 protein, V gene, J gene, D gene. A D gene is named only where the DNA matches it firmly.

CDR3 DNA: TGTGCCAGCAGTTACCGGGGAACTAGCTTAGACGAGCAGTACTTC
CDR3 protein: CASSYRGTSLDEQYF
V gene: TRBV6-5
J gene: TRBJ2-7
D gene: -

CDR3 DNA: TGTGCCAGCAGTGTTTCCCACACAGATACGCAGTATTTT
CDR3 protein: CASSVSHTDTQYF
V gene: TRBV2
J gene: TRBJ2-3
D gene: -

CDR3 DNA: TGTGCCAGCACCGGGGCGGGACGGTACTACGAGCAGTACTTC
CDR3 protein: CASTGAGRYYEQYF
V gene: TRBV2
J gene: TRBJ2-7
D gene: -

CDR3 DNA: TGTGCCAGCAGTGAGGTGGGGGCGAACACTGAAGCTTTCTTT
CDR3 protein: CASSEVGANTEAFF
V gene: TRBV6-1
J gene: TRBJ1-1
D gene: -

CDR3 DNA: TGTGCCTGGAGTGGACAGTCCGAAGAGACCCAGTACTTC
CDR3 protein: CAWSGQSEETQYF
V gene: TRBV30
J gene: TRBJ2-5
D gene: -

CDR3 DNA: TGTGCCAGCAGGGCTAGCGGGGGGTTTAATGAGCAGTTCTTC
CDR3 protein: CASRASGGFNEQFF
V gene: TRBV6-1
J gene: TRBJ2-1
D gene: TRBD2

CDR3 DNA: TGTGCCAGCAGCTTGAACTCAGGGTTTTCAAGCACCGGGGAGCTGTTTTTT
CDR3 protein: CASSLNSGFSSTGELFF
V gene: TRBV7-8
J gene: TRBJ2-2
D gene: -

CDR3 DNA: TGTGCCAGCAGTTATACAGGGGGTATAGCAGATACGCAGTATTTT
CDR3 protein: CASSYTGGIADTQYF
V gene: TRBV6-6
J gene: TRBJ2-3
D gene: TRBD1

CDR3 DNA: TGTGCCAGTAATACTCTCGCGGGAGTTATTTCCCCCGGGGAGCTGTTTTTT
CDR3 protein: CASNTLAGVISPGELFF
V gene: TRBV19
J gene: TRBJ2-2
D gene: TRBD2

CDR3 DNA: TGTGCCTGGTCCCCGGGGACAAGGCTCCTCGGGTACGAGCAGTACTTC
CDR3 protein: CAWSPGTRLLGYEQYF
V gene: TRBV30
J gene: TRBJ2-7
D gene: -

CDR3 DNA: TGTGCCAGCTCGGCCCAGGGGAACACCGGGGAGCTGTTTTTT
CDR3 protein: CASSAQGNTGELFF
V gene: TRBV18
J gene: TRBJ2-2
D gene: -

CDR3 DNA: TGTGCCAGCAGCTTAGCACAGATCAACGAGCAGTACTTC
CDR3 protein: CASSLAQINEQYF
V gene: TRBV7-9
J gene: TRBJ2-7
D gene: -

CDR3 DNA: TGTGCCAGCAGCTTGACCGGGACAGGGCTAGGCGAGCAGTACTTC
CDR3 protein: CASSLTGTGLGEQYF
V gene: TRBV7-3
J gene: TRBJ2-7
D gene: TRBD1

CDR3 DNA: TGTGCCAGCAGTTACGGGGGAGGGGGCACTGAAGCTTTCTTT
CDR3 protein: CASSYGGGGTEAFF
V gene: TRBV6-5
J gene: TRBJ1-1
D gene: -

CDR3 DNA: TGCGCCAGCAGCCAAGATGGGACTAGCGGGAATAATGAGCAGTTCTTC
CDR3 protein: CASSQDGTSGNNEQFF
V gene: TRBV4-1
J gene: TRBJ2-1
D gene: TRBD2

CDR3 DNA: TGTGCCGCCAGGGGGAGAGCGGCTAGCGGGAAATGGCAGACCGGGGAGCTGTTTTTT
CDR3 protein: CAARGRAASGKWQTGELFF
V gene: TRBV19
J gene: TRBJ2-2
D gene: TRBD2